The 17 T cell receptor beta chains presented below share a single source sample, sequenced in a study of T cell repertoires in cytomegalovirus infection. TCRdb re-analysed the reads in MiXCR, keeping a single row per CDR3 protein. The sample lists hundreds of thousands of distinct CDR3 sequences, around 32% seen once, with around a sixth in the top ten. No cognate antigen is known for these TCRs. The sequenced sample was cultured PBMCs, obtained from culture after CMV antigen stimulation. The receptors here all came from a human donor in good health (CMV status not recorded). Some clones in this sample may be carry-over from other donors' samples.

The chain combines TRBV24-1 with TRBJ2-3; 10 positions agree with TRBD1. Germline V gives CDR1 KGHDR, CDR2 SFDVKD. Unmatched junction bases numbered 4, after V lost 9 bases and J lost 5 bases. The CDR3 length is 13 residues. CDR3 residues: CATEGQGIDTQYF. Written as DNA, the CDR3 is TGTGCCACCGAGGGACAGGGGATAGATACGCAGTATTTT.

Remarks on this clonotype: The conserved final phenylalanine or tryptophan is absent from the CDR3, which likely points to a read error. The chain carries TRBV7-6 and TRBJ2-5, with a possible D match to TRBD1 (6 bases). V was clipped by 6 bases and J by 2 bases, with 22 bases between them. Germline loops: CDR1 SGHVS, CDR2 FNYEAQ. This CDR3 is built from 17 residues. CDR3 nucleotide sequence: TGTGCCAGCAGTCGAGGAACGTCCGGGACACCACAAGAGACCCAGTACTTA. Protein: CASSRGTSGTPQETQYL.

This clonotype occurred a few times. This chain links TRBV6-2 or TRBV6-3 with TRBJ2-7, with TRBD1 identical over 8 bases. The junction had 9 bases not matched to a gene; V was cut back by 5 bases and J by 0 bases. This CDR3 is 16 amino acids long. CDR1 is MNHEY and CDR2 is SVGEGT in the germline V gene. CDR3 sequence reads: CASSGDRRVSSYEQYF. In DNA form, the CDR3 reads TGTGCCAGCAGTGGGGACAGGCGGGTGAGCTCCTACGAGCAGTACTTC.

This chain connects TRBV7-2 to TRBJ2-1; a possible D gene is TRBD1 (5 bases). Germline loops: CDR1 SGHTA, CDR2 FQGNSA. The CDR3 spans 12 residues. V was clipped by 3 bases and J by 10 bases, with 10 bases between them. The CDR3 DNA reads as TGTGCCAGCAGCTTGATTCGACAGGAGCAGTTCTTC. This sequence encodes CASSLIRQEQFF.

As regards this clonotype: Compared with germline, one end of the junction differs, possibly owing to a read error. This sequence joins TRBV10-2 and TRBJ1-5; no reliable D call. Per the germline V gene, CDR1 is WSHSY and CDR2 is SAAADI. The CDR3 runs to 13 residues. The CDR3 here is CASTGLGNQLQHF. In nucleotides, the CDR3 is TGCGCCAGCACTGGGCTCGGCAATCAGCTCCAGCATTTT.

This clonotype has more than one count but fewer than ten. The genes are TRBV7-4 and TRBJ2-3; 7 nucleotides line up with TRBD1. J gave up 4 bases and V 5 bases, and 12 bases lay outside the gene matches. The CDR3 loop spans 16 amino acids. Germline V gene data show CDR1 as SGHVT and CDR2 as SQSDAQ. Here the CDR3 DNA reads TGTGCCAGCAGCCCGGGGACAGCTAGTTTATCAGATACGCAGTATTTT. Translation: CASSPGTASLSDTQYF.

The chain uses TRBV7-2 and TRBJ2-3; D is possibly TRBD2 (6 bases). Germline values: CDR1 SGHTA, CDR2 FQGNSA. There are 13 residues in the CDR3. The germline V and J ends were trimmed by 5 bases and 4 bases, with 10 bases remaining between them. CDR3 region: CASSVIAADTQYF. The CDR3 DNA sequence: TGTGCCAGCAGCGTAATAGCGGCAGATACGCAGTATTTT.

In this sample, this clonotype turned up a few times. The V call is TRBV18, the J call TRBJ1-1; D uncertain. In germline, CDR1 is KGHSH, CDR2 LQKENI. The CDR3 is 14 residues long. Trimming pared 0 bases from V and 2 bases from J, leaving 7 bases between. The CDR3 loop reads CASSPPRTNTEAFF. The CDR3 nucleotides are TGTGCCAGCTCACCACCGCGGACCAACACTGAAGCTTTCTTT.

The chain recombines TRBV6-5 with TRBJ2-7; no reliable D call. The CDR3 covers 15 residues. The V end was cut by 4 bases, the J end by 2 bases, with 15 bases between. In germline, CDR1 is MNHEY, CDR2 SVGAGI. The CDR3 DNA follows: TGTGCCAGCAGTTCTCAGGTGGCCAGAGCCTACGAGCAGTACTTC. This codes for CASSSQVARAYEQYF.

The table lists this clonotype with many counts. The chain recombines TRBV6-5 with TRBJ1-4; tentative D call: TRBD1 (6 bases). Germline CDR1 MNHEY, CDR2 SVGAGI. This CDR3 region has 14 residues. Trimming took off 5 bases at V and 0 bases at J, with 7 bases between the two ends. The CDR3 here is CASSRGTTNEKLFF. The DNA for the CDR3 is TGTGCCAGCAGTAGGGGGACAACTAATGAAAAACTGTTTTTT.

The CDR3 region has the DNA TGTGCCAGCAGTGGGGACTGGAACACTGAAGCTTTCTTT. It is translated as CASSGDWNTEAFF. The chain joins TRBV12-3 or TRBV12-4 to TRBJ1-1, with D maybe TRBD1 (5 bases). Trimming cost V 5 bases and J 1 base, with 8 bases left between them. The CDR3 runs to 13 residues.

This chain connects TRBV12-3 or TRBV12-4 to TRBJ1-5, with D possibly TRBD1 on 5 matching bases. This CDR3 has 12 residues. V was shortened by 4 bases and J by 8 bases, with 9 bases between the two germline ends. CDR3 region: CASSYGAEPQHF. The CDR3 region has the DNA TGTGCCAGCAGTTACGGGGCGGAGCCCCAGCATTTT.

The gene calls are TRBV20-1 and TRBJ2-7; the D gene is possibly TRBD2 (6 bases). Germline assignment: CDR1 DFQATT and CDR2 SNEGSKA (reference sequence). V lost 3 bases to trimming and J lost 7 bases, with 19 bases between them. The CDR3 totals 14 residues. The CDR3, as DNA: TGCAGTGCTAGGGTGCCGGGGGATACTGTTGAGCAGTACTTC. Translation: CSARVPGDTVEQYF.

The genes are TRBV7-8 and TRBJ1-5; no reliable D call. This CDR3 spans 13 amino acids. V was shortened by 5 bases and J by 7 bases, with 12 bases between the two germline ends. Germline CDR1 reads SGHVS; CDR2 reads FQNEAQ. CDR3 in DNA: TGTGCCAGCAGCCTTGGTACACACCAGCCCCAGCATTTT. As protein: CASSLGTHQPQHF.

The rearrangement links TRBV7-2 to TRBJ2-2; 8 bases are a match to TRBD2. Trimming cost V 3 bases and J 8 bases; bases outside gene matches: 5. This CDR3 region has 14 residues. CDR1 SGHTA and CDR2 FQGNSA come from the germline V gene. This chain's CDR3 is CASSFGLAGGELFF. The CDR3 bases are TGTGCCAGCAGCTTCGGACTAGCCGGGGGGGAGCTGTTTTTT. The full variable domain, completed using reference TRBV7-2 and TRBJ2-2, is GAGVSQSPSNKVTEKGKDVELRCDPISGHTALYWYRQSLGQGLEFLIYFQGNSAPDKSGLPSDRFSAERTGGSVSTLTIQRTQQEDSAVYLCASSFGLAGGELFFGEGSRLTVL.

V and J are TRBV27 and TRBJ1-4, with 7 positions matching TRBD1. The CDR3 is 18 amino acids. Germline V gene lookup returns CDR1 MNHEY and CDR2 SMNVEV (reference sequence). Trimming cost V 3 bases and J 1 base; bases outside gene matches: 11. DNA for the CDR3: TGTGCCAGCAGTTTCTTCCTCGGTAGGGGGCTAACTAATGAAAAACTGTTTTTT. It codes for CASSFFLGRGLTNEKLFF.

The V gene is TRBV7-9, the J gene TRBJ2-5; D is possibly TRBD1 or TRBD2 (5 bases each). V gave up 6 bases and J gave up 5 bases, with 16 bases separating them. The CDR3 totals 14 residues. Germline CDR1 reads SEHNR; CDR2 reads FQNEAQ (reference sequence). Here the CDR3 reads CASRPGRGRETQYF. The CDR3, as DNA: TGTGCCAGCAGACCGGGACGGGGAAGGGAGACCCAGTACTTC.